One sample yielded the 7 T cell receptor beta chains listed below, sequenced in a study of Tregs in tolerant kidney transplant recipients. TCRdb's table, derived via immunoSEQ multiplex PCR, lists solely in-frame clones and lacks some. This table has more than 60,000 clones, roughly 91% appearing once. The source material was CD4+ T cells from blood, sampled before the transplant. These receptors were taken from a human donor who received a combined kidney and bone marrow transplant.

The J gene is TRBJ2-2, the V gene TRBV5-1; D might be TRBD1 (5 bases). V shed 0 bases and J shed 0 bases, with 6 bases lying between them. Germline V CDR1 and CDR2: SGHRS, YFSETQ. This CDR3 has 15 amino acids. The CDR3 region is CASSLGRANTGELFF. The CDR3 DNA reads TGCGCCAGCAGCTTGGGCAGGGCGAACACCGGGGAGCTGTTTTTT.

The chain recombines TRBV11-1 with TRBJ2-7; 7 bases fit TRBD1. The CDR3 is made up of 16 amino acids. V dropped 2 bases and J dropped 2; count of bases not matched to a gene: 9. CDR1 is SGHAT and CDR2 is FQDESV in the germline V gene (reference sequence). This CDR3 reads CASSLSQGTATYEQYF. In nucleotides, the CDR3 is TGTGCCAGCAGCTTATCCCAAGGGACAGCCACCTACGAGCAGTACTTC.

The V call is TRBV5-5, the J call TRBJ1-4; D is ambiguous. The ends were cut back, 4 bases at V and 7 bases at J, with 11 bases in the middle. CDR3 length equals 13 residues. From germline, CDR1 is SGHKS and CDR2 YYEKEE (reference sequence). The CDR3 region is CASSTGAVEKLFF. CDR3 nucleotides: TGTGCCAGCAGCACCGGTGCGGTTGAAAAACTGTTTTTT.

This clone has just one count. The gene calls are TRBV18 and TRBJ2-7; 9 nucleotides line up with TRBD1. The CDR3 runs to 14 residues. Germline V CDR1 and CDR2: KGHSH, LQKENI. V lost 2 bases and J lost 7; bases outside the gene matches: 6. The CDR3 here is CASSPGTGTREQYF. DNA for the CDR3: TGTGCCAGCTCACCAGGGACAGGGACGAGAGAGCAGTACTTC.

The V call is TRBV5-1, the J call TRBJ1-4, with a possible D match to TRBD1 (6 bases). This CDR3 region has 17 residues. The germline gives CDR1 SGHRS, CDR2 YFSETQ. V was trimmed by 4 bases and J by 0 bases, leaving 16 bases between them. The CDR3 bases are TGCGCCAGCAGCCAGGGGACACGCAGAGCAACTAATGAAAAACTGTTTTTT. This translates into CASSQGTRRATNEKLFF.

The chain combines TRBV7-2 with TRBJ1-2; D is uncertain. The CDR3 length is 15 residues. Germline V lookup: CDR1 SGHTA, CDR2 FQGNSA. Trimming took 5 bases from V and 4 from J, leaving 17 bases between them. For the CDR3, the DNA is TGTGCCAGCAGCCTCAAACAAGCGAAACCCTATGGCTACACCTTC. Translating gives CASSLKQAKPYGYTF.

The V gene is TRBV28, the J gene TRBJ2-3; TRBD1 agrees at 10 bases. The CDR3 length is 14 residues. The V and J ends lost 6 bases and 6 bases, in that order; junction bases with no gene match: 6. CDR1 is MDHEN and CDR2 is SYDVKM in the germline V gene. CDR3 bases: TGTGCCAGCAGATCCGGGACAGGGGCGGATACGCAGTATTTT. Amino acid sequence: CASRSGTGADTQYF.